This entry features one TCR beta chain sequence. What it recognizes is unknown. This specimen comes from a study of cytomegalovirus exposure and HLA in healthy donors. Across the whole study: Earlier, some 180 million T cells were analyzed, and around 100 million unique TCR beta sequences were found among them. Roughly 89 million unique TCR sequences came from HLA-typed donors in an early release. Findings and limits, study-wide: Reported results showed that the classifier diagnosed cytomegalovirus status with high specificity and sensitivity. About 87% or about 30% of the time was how often most TCR beta V segments were productive, according to an earlier analysis.

Germline V gene lookup returns CDR1 SGHRS and CDR2 YFSETQ. The length of the CDR3 is 13 residues. V was clipped by 2 bases and J by 11 bases, with 14 bases between them. 13 Jbeta primers and 60 Vbeta primers were used for the PCR. Measured with immunoSEQ multiplex PCR; TCRdb has only the in-frame clones, and not every one. Of 170,000 or so clones listed, about three quarters are singletons. This sequence originates from a woman aged 25 to 39 in good health and CMV-seronegative. Sequencing was done on a sample of PBMCs. The chain joins TRBV5-1 to TRBJ2-1; tentatively, D is TRBD2 (6 bases). This chain's CDR3 is CASSFGVGGKQFF. Here the CDR3 DNA reads TGCGCCAGCAGCTTCGGAGTGGGGGGAAAGCAGTTCTTC. The full variable domain, with the rest looked up from reference TRBV5-1 and TRBJ2-1, is KAGVTQTPRYLIKTRGQQVTLSCSPISGHRSVSWYQQTPGQGLQFLFEYFSETQRNKGNFPGRFSGRQFSNSRSEMNVSTLELGDSALYLCASSFGVGGKQFFGPGTRLTVL.